This T cell receptor (beta chain) was captured in a study of T-cell reconstitution after alpha-beta-depleted transplantation in children. The study, taken as a whole, reports: From newly produced T cells came most of the T-cell counts and diversity one year after transplant. High day-60 TCRbeta diversity in some patients came from surviving recipient T cells and thymic progenitors. As was reported, about two months after transplant, alpha-beta T cells came from several hundred expanded graft clones.

This CDR3 is 14 amino acids long. Trimming took off 4 bases at V and 4 bases at J, with 11 bases between the two ends. Germline loops: CDR1 SGHNT, CDR2 YENEEA. Turning to this clonotype: Its specificity is not known.

Researchers prepared the TCRbeta library using unique molecular identifiers, the study reports. TCRdb fed the PCR reads into MiXCR, producing one record per CDR3 protein. The sample gives more than 400,000 distinct CDR3 sequences, over 10% of which show up once; less than 15% is in the top ten. This material consisted of PBMCs, mostly from graft donor cells, taken 180 days after TCRalphabeta/CD19-depleted stem cell transplant. The V gene is TRBV11-3, the J gene TRBJ2-1, with D unresolved. The source is a female patient aged 2-10 years who had a stem cell transplant for aplastic anemia, so the T cells may come from the graft donor. CDR3 region: CASSSRGDYNEQFF. The CDR3 DNA sequence: TGTGCCAGCAGCTCCCGCGGCGATTACAATGAGCAGTTCTTC.